This TCR beta chain was found in a study of shared clonotypes between healthy human individuals. Between the trimmed V and J ends, which lost 4 bases and 2 bases, there was a span of 21 bases. The CDR3 contains 17 residues. Germline CDR1 is SGHAT and CDR2 is FQDESV (reference sequence). The assay was immunoSEQ multiplex PCR, and TCRdb's table has in-frame clones only and misses some. Among about 2.5 million clones listed, 92% were seen once. This clone appeared once. Source material: naive CD4+ T cells from PBMCs. Described subset: CD45RA+ positively selected. The rearrangement joins TRBV11-1 to TRBJ2-7, with D perhaps matching TRBD1 (6 bases). This sequence was found in a man in his late teens or twenties in good health. Some clones in this sample may be carry-over from other donors' samples. The CDR3 region is CASSSKGRDRNPYEQYF. The CDR3 DNA sequence: TGTGCCAGCAGCTCCAAGGGTCGCGACAGGAACCCCTACGAGCAGTACTTC. Combining the CDR3 with reference TRBV11-1 and TRBJ2-7 gives the whole variable domain EAEVAQSPRYKITEKSQAVAFWCDPISGHATLYWYRQILGQGPELLVQFQDESVVDDSQLPKDRFSAERLKGVDSTLKIQPAELGDSAMYLCASSSKGRDRNPYEQYFGPGTRLTVT.